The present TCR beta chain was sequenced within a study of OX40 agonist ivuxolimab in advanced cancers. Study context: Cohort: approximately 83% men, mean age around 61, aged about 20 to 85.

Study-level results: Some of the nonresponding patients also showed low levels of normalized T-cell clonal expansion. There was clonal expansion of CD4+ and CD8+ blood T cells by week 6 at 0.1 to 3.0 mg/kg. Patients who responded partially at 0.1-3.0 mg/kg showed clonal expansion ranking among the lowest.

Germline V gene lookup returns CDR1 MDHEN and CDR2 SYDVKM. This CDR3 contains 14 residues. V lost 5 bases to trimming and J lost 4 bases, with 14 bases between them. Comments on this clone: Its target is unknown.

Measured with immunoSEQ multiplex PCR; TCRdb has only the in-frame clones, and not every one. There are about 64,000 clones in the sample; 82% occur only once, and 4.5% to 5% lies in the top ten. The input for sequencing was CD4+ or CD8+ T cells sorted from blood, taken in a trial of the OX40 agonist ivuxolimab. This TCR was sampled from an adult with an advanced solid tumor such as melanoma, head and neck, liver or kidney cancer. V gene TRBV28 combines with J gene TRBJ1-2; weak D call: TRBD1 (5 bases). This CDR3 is CASSLNVGGYGYTF. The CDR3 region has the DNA TGTGCCAGCAGTCTTAACGTGGGGGGCTATGGCTACACCTTC.